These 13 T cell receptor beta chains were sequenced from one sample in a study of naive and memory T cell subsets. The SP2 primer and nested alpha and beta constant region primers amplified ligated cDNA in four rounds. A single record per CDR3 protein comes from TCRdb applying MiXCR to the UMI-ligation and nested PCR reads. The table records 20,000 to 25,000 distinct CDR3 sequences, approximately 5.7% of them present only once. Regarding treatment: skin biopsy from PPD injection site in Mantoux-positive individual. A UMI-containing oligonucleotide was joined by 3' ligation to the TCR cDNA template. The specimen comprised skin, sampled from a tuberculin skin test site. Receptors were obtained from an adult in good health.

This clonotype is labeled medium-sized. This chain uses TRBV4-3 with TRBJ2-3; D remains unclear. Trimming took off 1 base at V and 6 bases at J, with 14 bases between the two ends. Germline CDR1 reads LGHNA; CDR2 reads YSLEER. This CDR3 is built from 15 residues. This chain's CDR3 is CASSQVSAPMDTQYF. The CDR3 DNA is TGCGCCAGCAGCCAAGTTTCCGCACCAATGGATACGCAGTATTTT.

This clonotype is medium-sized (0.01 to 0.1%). This chain's CDR3 is CASILPAGELFF. The CDR3 nucleotides are TGTGCCAGCATTCTTCCCGCCGGGGAGCTGTTTTTT. This chain connects TRBV7-9 to TRBJ2-2, with D unclear. The CDR3 sequence is 12 residues long. Germline CDR1 SEHNR, CDR2 FQNEAQ (reference sequence). Trimming took 7 bases from V and 6 from J, leaving 9 bases between them.

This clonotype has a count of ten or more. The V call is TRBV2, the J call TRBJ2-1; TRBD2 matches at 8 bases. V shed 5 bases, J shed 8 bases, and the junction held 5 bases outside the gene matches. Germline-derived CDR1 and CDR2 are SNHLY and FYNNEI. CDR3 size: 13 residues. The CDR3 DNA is TGTGCCAGCAGTAAGACTAGCGTAGATGAGCAGTTCTTC. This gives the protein CASSKTSVDEQFF.

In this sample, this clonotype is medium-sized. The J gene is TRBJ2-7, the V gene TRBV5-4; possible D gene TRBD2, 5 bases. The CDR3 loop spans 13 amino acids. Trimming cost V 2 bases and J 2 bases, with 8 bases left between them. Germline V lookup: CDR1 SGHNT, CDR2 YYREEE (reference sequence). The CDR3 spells CASSFGSTYEQYF. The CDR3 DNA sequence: TGTGCCAGCAGCTTTGGGAGCACCTACGAGCAGTACTTC.

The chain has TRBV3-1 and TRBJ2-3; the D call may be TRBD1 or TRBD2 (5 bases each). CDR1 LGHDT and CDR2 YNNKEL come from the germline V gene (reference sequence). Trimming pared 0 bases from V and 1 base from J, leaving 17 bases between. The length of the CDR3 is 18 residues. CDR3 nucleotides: TGTGCCAGCAGCCAAGATCAGATGAGGGGCAGGGGCACAGATACGCAGTATTTT. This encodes CASSQDQMRGRGTDTQYF.

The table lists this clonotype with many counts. CDR3 sequence reads: CATSEGGNKNIQYF. CDR3 DNA sequence: TGTGCCACCAGTGAGGGAGGAAACAAAAACATTCAGTACTTC. V gene TRBV24-1 combines with J gene TRBJ2-4, with D tentatively TRBD2 (6 bases). CDR1 and CDR2 (germline): KGHDR, SFDVKD. Trimming cost V 4 bases and J 3 bases, with 9 bases left between them. This CDR3 is 14 amino acids long.

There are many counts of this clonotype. CDR3 coding DNA: TGTGCCAGCTCCAGAGCGAGAAACACAGATACGCAGTATTTT. As protein: CASSRARNTDTQYF. The rearrangement links TRBV12-3 or TRBV12-4 to TRBJ2-3; D unclear. The ends were cut back, 8 bases at V and 2 bases at J, with 14 bases in the middle. The CDR3 has 14 amino acids.

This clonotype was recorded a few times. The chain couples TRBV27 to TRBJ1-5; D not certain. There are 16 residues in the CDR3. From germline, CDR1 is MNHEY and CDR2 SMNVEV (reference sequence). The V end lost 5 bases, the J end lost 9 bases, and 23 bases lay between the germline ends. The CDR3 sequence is CASSQTGAGATRPQHF. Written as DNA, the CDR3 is TGTGCCAGCAGTCAAACGGGAGCGGGTGCAACTAGGCCCCAGCATTTT.

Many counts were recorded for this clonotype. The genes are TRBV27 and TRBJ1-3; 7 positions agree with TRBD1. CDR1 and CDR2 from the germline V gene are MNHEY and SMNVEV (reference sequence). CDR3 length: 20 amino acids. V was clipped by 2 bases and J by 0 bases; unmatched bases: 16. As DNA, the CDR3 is TGTGCCAGCAGTTTAAGGGGGCGACAGGGAAGGATCTACTCTGGAAACACCATATATTTT. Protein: CASSLRGRQGRIYSGNTIYF.

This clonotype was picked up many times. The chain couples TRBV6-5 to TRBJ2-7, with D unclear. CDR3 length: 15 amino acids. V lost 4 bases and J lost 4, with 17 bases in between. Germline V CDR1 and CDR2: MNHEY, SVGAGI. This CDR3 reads CASSSRTQRSYEQYF. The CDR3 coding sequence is TGTGCCAGCAGTTCCCGGACCCAACGCTCTTACGAGCAGTACTTC.

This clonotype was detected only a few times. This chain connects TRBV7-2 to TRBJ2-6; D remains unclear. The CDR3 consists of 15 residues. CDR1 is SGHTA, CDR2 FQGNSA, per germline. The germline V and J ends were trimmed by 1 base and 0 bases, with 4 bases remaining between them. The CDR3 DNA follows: TGTGCCAGCAGCTTAGACGCCTCTGGGGCCAACGTCCTGACTTTC. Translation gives CASSLDASGANVLTF.

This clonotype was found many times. CDR3 nucleotides: TGCAGTGCTGGCCAGTCCTACGAGCAGTACTTC. Its translation is CSAGQSYEQYF. The chain has TRBV20-1 and TRBJ2-7; no definite D call. The CDR3 is made up of 11 amino acids. The germline V gene encodes CDR1 DFQATT and CDR2 SNEGSKA (reference sequence). Trimming took 5 bases from V and 1 from J, leaving 6 bases between them.

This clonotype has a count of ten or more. Here the CDR3 DNA reads TGTGCCAGCAGCTCCTCCTTCCTCCGGGACAGGAGCGGCTACACCTTC. It yields the protein CASSSSFLRDRSGYTF. The chain joins TRBV9 to TRBJ1-2; 8 nucleotides agree with TRBD1. The CDR3 extends over 16 amino acids. Germline CDR1 is SGDLS and CDR2 is YYNGEE. V dropped 4 bases and J dropped 8; count of bases not matched to a gene: 16.